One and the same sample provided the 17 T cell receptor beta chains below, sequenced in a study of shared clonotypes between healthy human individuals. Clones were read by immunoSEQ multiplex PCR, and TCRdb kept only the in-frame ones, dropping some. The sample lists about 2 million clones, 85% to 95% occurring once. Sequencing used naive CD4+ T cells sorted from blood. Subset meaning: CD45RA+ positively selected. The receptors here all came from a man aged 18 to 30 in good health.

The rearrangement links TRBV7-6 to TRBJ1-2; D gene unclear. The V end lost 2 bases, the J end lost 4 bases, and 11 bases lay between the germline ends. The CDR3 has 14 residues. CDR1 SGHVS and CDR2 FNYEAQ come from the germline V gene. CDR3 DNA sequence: TGTGCCAGCAGCTTACAAGCCGGGAGCTATGGCTACACCTTC. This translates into CASSLQAGSYGYTF.

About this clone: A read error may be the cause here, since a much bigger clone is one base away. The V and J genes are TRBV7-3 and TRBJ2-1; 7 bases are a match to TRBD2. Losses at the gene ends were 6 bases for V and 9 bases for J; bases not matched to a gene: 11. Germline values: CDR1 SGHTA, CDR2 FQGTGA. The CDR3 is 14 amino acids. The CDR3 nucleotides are TGTGCCAGCAGTCGCCGACTAGCCTCCGGTGAGCAGTTCTTC. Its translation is CASSRRLASGEQFF.

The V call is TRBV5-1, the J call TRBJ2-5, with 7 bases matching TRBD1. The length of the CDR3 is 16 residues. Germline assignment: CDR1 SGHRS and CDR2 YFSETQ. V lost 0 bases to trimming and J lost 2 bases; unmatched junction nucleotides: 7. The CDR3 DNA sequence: TGCGCCAGCAGCTTGGAGCAGGGGGAAGGGCAAGAGACCCAGTACTTC. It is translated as CASSLEQGEGQETQYF.

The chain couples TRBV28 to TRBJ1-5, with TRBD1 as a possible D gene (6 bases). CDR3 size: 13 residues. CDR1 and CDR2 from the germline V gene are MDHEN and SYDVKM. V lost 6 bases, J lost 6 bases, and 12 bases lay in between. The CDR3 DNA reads TGTGCCAGCAGACCCGACAGGATTCAGCCCCAGCATTTT. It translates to CASRPDRIQPQHF. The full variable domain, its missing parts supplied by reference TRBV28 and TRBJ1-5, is DVKVTQSSRYLVKRTGEKVFLECVQDMDHENMFWYRQDPGLGLRLIYFSYDVKMKEKGDIPEGYSVSREKKERFSLILESASTNQTSMYLCASRPDRIQPQHFGDGTRLSIL.

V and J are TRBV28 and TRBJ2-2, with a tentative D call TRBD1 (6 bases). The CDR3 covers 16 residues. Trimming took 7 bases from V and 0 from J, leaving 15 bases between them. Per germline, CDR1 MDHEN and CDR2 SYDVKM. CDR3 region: CASTTTGTSNTGELFF. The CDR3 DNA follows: TGTGCCAGCACCACTACCGGGACATCGAACACCGGGGAGCTGTTTTTT.

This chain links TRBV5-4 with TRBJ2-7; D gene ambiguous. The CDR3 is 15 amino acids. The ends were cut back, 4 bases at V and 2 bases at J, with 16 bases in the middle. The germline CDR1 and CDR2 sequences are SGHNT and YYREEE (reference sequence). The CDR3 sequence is CASSPDKTLPYEQYF. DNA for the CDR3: TGTGCCAGCAGCCCTGACAAAACCTTGCCCTACGAGCAGTACTTC.

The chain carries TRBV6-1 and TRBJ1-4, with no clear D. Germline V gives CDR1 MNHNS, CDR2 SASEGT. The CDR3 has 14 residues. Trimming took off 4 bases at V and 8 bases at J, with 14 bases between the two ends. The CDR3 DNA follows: TGTGCCAGCAGTGGTGTCAGACCTTCAGAAAAACTGTTTTTT. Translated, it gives CASSGVRPSEKLFF.

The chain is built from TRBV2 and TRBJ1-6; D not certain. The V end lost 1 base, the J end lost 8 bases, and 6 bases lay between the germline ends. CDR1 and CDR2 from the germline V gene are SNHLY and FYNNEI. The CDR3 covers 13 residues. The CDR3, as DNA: TGTGCCAGCAGTGAAGAGATGTATTCACCCCTCCACTTT. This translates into CASSEEMYSPLHF.

The CDR3 here is CASSPVGLARETQYF. CDR3 DNA sequence: TGTGCCAGCTCACCAGTGGGGCTAGCAAGAGAGACCCAGTACTTC. This rearrangement joins TRBV18 to TRBJ2-5; D is perhaps TRBD1 or TRBD2 (5 bases each). Trimming stripped 2 bases from V and 4 bases from J, with 14 bases between. The CDR3 loop spans 15 amino acids. The germline CDR1 and CDR2 sequences are KGHSH and LQKENI.

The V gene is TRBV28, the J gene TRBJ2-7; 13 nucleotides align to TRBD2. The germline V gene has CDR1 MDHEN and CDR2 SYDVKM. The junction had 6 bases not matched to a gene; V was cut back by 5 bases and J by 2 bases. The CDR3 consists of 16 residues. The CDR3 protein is CASSQTSGGPTYEQYF. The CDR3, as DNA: TGTGCCAGCAGTCAGACTAGCGGGGGGCCGACCTACGAGCAGTACTTC.

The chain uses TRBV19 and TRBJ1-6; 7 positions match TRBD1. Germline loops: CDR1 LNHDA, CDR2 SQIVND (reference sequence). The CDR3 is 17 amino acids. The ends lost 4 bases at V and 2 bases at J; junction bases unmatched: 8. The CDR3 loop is CASSTTGDEAYNSPLHF. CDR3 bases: TGTGCCAGTAGTACTACAGGGGACGAGGCCTATAATTCACCCCTCCACTTT.

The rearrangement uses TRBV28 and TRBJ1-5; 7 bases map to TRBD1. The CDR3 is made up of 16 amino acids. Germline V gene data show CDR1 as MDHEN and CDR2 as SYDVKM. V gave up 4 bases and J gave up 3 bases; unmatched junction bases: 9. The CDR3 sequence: CASSSTDRLLNQPQHF. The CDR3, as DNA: TGTGCCAGCAGTTCCACGGACAGGCTACTCAATCAGCCCCAGCATTTT.

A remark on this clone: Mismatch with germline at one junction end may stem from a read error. In DNA, the CDR3 is TGTGCCAGCAGGTTGGACAGCTCCTATGGCTACACCTTC. Translated, it gives CASRLDSSYGYTF. The chain uses TRBV5-5 and TRBJ1-2, with D possibly being TRBD1 (6 bases). From germline, CDR1 is SGHKS and CDR2 YYEKEE (reference sequence). This CDR3 is built from 13 residues.

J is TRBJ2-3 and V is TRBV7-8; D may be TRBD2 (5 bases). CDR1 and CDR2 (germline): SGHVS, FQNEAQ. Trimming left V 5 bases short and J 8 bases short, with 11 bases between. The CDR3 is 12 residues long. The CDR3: CASSPGEGTQYF. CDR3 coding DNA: TGTGCCAGCAGCCCGGGCGAGGGTACGCAGTATTTT.

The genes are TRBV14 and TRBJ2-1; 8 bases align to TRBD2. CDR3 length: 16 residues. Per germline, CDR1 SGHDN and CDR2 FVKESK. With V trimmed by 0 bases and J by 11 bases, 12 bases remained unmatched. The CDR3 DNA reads TGTGCCAGCAGCCAAGATATCAGCGGGAGAGCAATGAAGCAGTTCTTC. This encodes CASSQDISGRAMKQFF.

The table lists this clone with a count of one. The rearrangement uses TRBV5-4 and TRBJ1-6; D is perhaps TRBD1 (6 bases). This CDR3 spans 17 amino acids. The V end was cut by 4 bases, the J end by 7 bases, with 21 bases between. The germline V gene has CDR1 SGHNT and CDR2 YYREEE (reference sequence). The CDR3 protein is CASSPGGGGQHNSPLHF. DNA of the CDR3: TGTGCCAGCAGCCCCGGAGGGGGGGGGCAACACAATTCACCCCTCCACTTT. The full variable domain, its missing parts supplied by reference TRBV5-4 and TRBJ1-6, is ETGVTQSPTHLIKTRGQQVTLRCSSQSGHNTVSWYQQALGQGPQFIFQYYREEENGRGNFPPRFSGLQFPNYSSELNVNALELDDSALYLCASSPGGGGQHNSPLHFGNGTRLTVT.

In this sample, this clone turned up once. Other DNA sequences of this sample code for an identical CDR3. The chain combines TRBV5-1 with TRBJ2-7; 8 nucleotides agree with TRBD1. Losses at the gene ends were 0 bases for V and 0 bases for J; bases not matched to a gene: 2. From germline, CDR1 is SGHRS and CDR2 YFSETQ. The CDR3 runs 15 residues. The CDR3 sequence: CASSLGGTGSYEQYF. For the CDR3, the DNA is TGCGCCAGCAGCTTGGGCGGGACAGGCTCCTACGAGCAGTACTTC.